Only a few counts were recorded for the clone carrying this T cell receptor (beta chain). Its specificity is not known. The germline V gene has CDR1 MNHEY and CDR2 SVGEGT. J gave up 4 bases and V 5 bases, and 7 bases lay outside the gene matches. The CDR3 length is 14 residues. This sample stems from a study of response to subunit inactivated influenza vaccine. Study-level points and caveats: After each seasonal influenza vaccination, few new T cells are recruited, the authors suggested.

TCRdb reanalysed the RT-PCR reads using MiXCR and keeps one entry per CDR3 protein. The sample consists of fewer than 750,000 distinct CDR3 sequences, around 13% of them appearing once. The source was PBMCs from blood, collected 11 to 12 days after vaccination. The sequence was obtained from a man aged 45-60 years who received an inactivated influenza vaccine. The chain has TRBV6-2 or TRBV6-3 and TRBJ1-2; 7 nucleotides match TRBD1. The CDR3 DNA reads as TGTGCCAGCAGTCCAACAGGGGAAGGCTATGGCTACACCTTC. This sequence encodes CASSPTGEGYGYTF.